The rows below give T cell receptor beta chains drawn from one sample of a study of identical twins. TCRdb called the 5' RACE reads again in MiXCR, with one record for every CDR3 protein. Here the sample spans approximately 230,000 distinct CDR3 sequences, more than 12% being singletons. Sequenced sample: memory (CD45RO+) T cells sorted from blood. These receptors were obtained from a woman aged 18-29 years in good health. The CDR3 runs from the conserved cysteine through the conserved F or W. The D gene is left open where the match is weak. Expanded clones get a size class; other rows say once, few or many, or leave the size out.

CDR3 DNA | CDR3 protein | J gene | V gene | clone size | D gene
TGTGCCAGCAGCCAACTAGGAGATACGCAGTATTTT | CASSQLGDTQYF | TRBJ2-3 | TRBV3-1 | few | NA
TGTGCCAGCAGTTTAAGACACCAGAACACTGAAGCTTTCTTT | CASSLRHQNTEAFF | TRBJ1-1 | TRBV12-3/TRBV12-4 | few | NA
TGTGCCAGCAGCTTGGGGCACCGATATAATAGCAATCAGCCCCAGCATTTT | CASSLGHRYNSNQPQHF | TRBJ1-5 | TRBV5-5 | few | NA
TGTGCCAGCAGTAAAGGGGGCTCTGGGGCCAACGTCCTGACTTTC | CASSKGGSGANVLTF | TRBJ2-6 | TRBV12-3/TRBV12-4 | many | NA
TGCAGCGTTGGAACAGGGGGTAGGGAGCAGTACTTC | CSVGTGGREQYF | TRBJ2-7 | TRBV29-1 | few | TRBD1
TGTGCCAGCTCCCATTCCGAATATACAGGGTTGGCCACTGAAGCTTTCTTT | CASSHSEYTGLATEAFF | TRBJ1-1 | TRBV18 | few | NA
TGTGCCAGCGCGGAACAGGAGAACACTGAAGCTTTCTTT | CASAEQENTEAFF | TRBJ1-1 | TRBV18 | few | NA
TGTGCCAGCAGTTTTGAGCCCGGGACAGGGATTATAACTGAAGCTTTCTTT | CASSFEPGTGIITEAFF | TRBJ1-1 | TRBV12-3/TRBV12-4 | few | TRBD1
TGTGCCAGCAGCCTATTCCGGGCCTTATACGAGCAGTACTTC | CASSLFRALYEQYF | TRBJ2-7 | TRBV6-1 | NA | NA
TGTGCCACCAGTGATTTGCAGACAGATACGCAGTATTTT | CATSDLQTDTQYF | TRBJ2-3 | TRBV24-1 | NA | NA
TGTGCCTGGAGCGACCGATTCGGATCACCCCTCCACTTT | CAWSDRFGSPLHF | TRBJ1-6 | TRBV30 | NA | NA
TGCGCCAGCAGCTTGGTTCAGAACAATGAGCAGTTCTTC | CASSLVQNNEQFF | TRBJ2-1 | TRBV5-1 | NA | NA
TGTGCCAGCAGGATCCTCGGCAGGGGGAACACTGAAGCTTTCTTT | CASRILGRGNTEAFF | TRBJ1-1 | TRBV12-3/TRBV12-4 | few | NA
TGCAGTGCTAGTTCCAGCCTTAACTATGGCTACACCTTC | CSASSSLNYGYTF | TRBJ1-2 | TRBV20-1 | NA | NA
TGTGCCAGCATCTTAGCGGGAGGACTTTACAATGAGCAGTTCTTC | CASILAGGLYNEQFF | TRBJ2-1 | TRBV7-9 | many | TRBD2
TGCGCCAGCAGCCAAGAGACCCACCGGGTAGATACGCAGTATTTT | CASSQETHRVDTQYF | TRBJ2-3 | TRBV4-3 | once | NA
TGCAGCGTTGAGAGAGGACAGGGCGGGGAGACCCAGTACTTC | CSVERGQGGETQYF | TRBJ2-5 | TRBV29-1 | NA | TRBD1
TGTGCCAGCAGTTTACAGTACAGCTCCTACGAGCAGTACTTC | CASSLQYSSYEQYF | TRBJ2-7 | TRBV12-3/TRBV12-4 | many | NA
TGTGCCACCAGCAGAGATCTGGACTACGAGCAGTACTTC | CATSRDLDYEQYF | TRBJ2-7 | TRBV15 | few | NA
TGTGCCAGCAGTTTGAACAGGGGGTACACTGAAGCTTTCTTT | CASSLNRGYTEAFF | TRBJ1-1 | TRBV12-3/TRBV12-4 | many | TRBD1
TGCAGGGGAATGGGGGACAGGGGGTTAATAAAGCCGAACACTGAAGCTTTCTTT | CRGMGDRGLIKPNTEAFF | TRBJ1-1 | TRBV20-1 | NA | TRBD1
TGTGCCACTAGTCGGCTCTCCGTCTACGAGCAGTACTTC | CATSRLSVYEQYF | TRBJ2-7 | TRBV5-6 | many | NA
TGTGCCAGCTCCGGGACAGGGGGCACTGGGGCCAACGTCCTGACTTTC | CASSGTGGTGANVLTF | TRBJ2-6 | TRBV25-1 | few | TRBD1
TGTGCCAGCAGCCCGGACAGAACCTATGGCTACACCTTC | CASSPDRTYGYTF | TRBJ1-2 | TRBV7-2 | NA | NA
TGTGCCAGCAGTTCCGGGCAGATCAACTATGGCTACACCTTC | CASSSGQINYGYTF | TRBJ1-2 | TRBV27 | few | NA
TGTGCCAGCACCCTCTTAGCGGGGGGGAGGACAGATACGCAGTATTTT | CASTLLAGGRTDTQYF | TRBJ2-3 | TRBV7-2 | many | TRBD2
TGTGCCAGCAGTGAACAATTAGCAGCTGAGCAGTTCTTC | CASSEQLAAEQFF | TRBJ2-1 | TRBV25-1 | NA | NA
TGTGCCAGCAGTTTTGCGGGAGGTCCCTCCGGGGAGCTGTTTTTT | CASSFAGGPSGELFF | TRBJ2-2 | TRBV12-3/TRBV12-4 | many | TRBD2
TGTGCTAGTGGGGCAGGGACAGGTAATGAAAAACTGTTTTTT | CASGAGTGNEKLFF | TRBJ1-4 | TRBV12-5 | few | TRBD1
TGTGCCAGCAGTTTAGCGCGGCAGGGAGAGTTTCAGCCCCAGCATTTT | CASSLARQGEFQPQHF | TRBJ1-5 | TRBV12-3/TRBV12-4 | many | NA
TGTGCCAGCAAACGCCAGGGTCGACTAGCGGGAGCGGCAGAGACCCAGTACTTC | CASKRQGRLAGAAETQYF | TRBJ2-5 | TRBV27 | NA | TRBD2
TGTGCCAGCAGTTCCCAGGTGGACCGCACAGATACGCAGTATTTT | CASSSQVDRTDTQYF | TRBJ2-3 | TRBV2 | NA | NA
TGTGCCAGCACCCAAGCAGGAAACTATGGCTACACCTTC | CASTQAGNYGYTF | TRBJ1-2 | TRBV7-9 | few | NA
TGTGCCAGCCGGCGGAGTCGGACAGGCGAATACGAGCAGTACTTC | CASRRSRTGEYEQYF | TRBJ2-7 | TRBV2 | NA | TRBD1
TGTGCCAGCAGTGGACAGGGGTATGGCTACACCTTC | CASSGQGYGYTF | TRBJ1-2 | TRBV12-3/TRBV12-4 | many | TRBD1
TGTGCCAGCAGCAGCCACAGGGATTCACCCCTCCACTTT | CASSSHRDSPLHF | TRBJ1-6 | TRBV6-1 | many | NA
TGTGCCAGCAGCTTCGCCGGCGGGGGGCAAGAGACCCAGTACTTC | CASSFAGGGQETQYF | TRBJ2-5 | TRBV5-4 | NA | TRBD2
TGTGCCAGCAGTGATACTAGCGGGAGCTACAATGAGCAGTTCTTC | CASSDTSGSYNEQFF | TRBJ2-1 | TRBV12-3/TRBV12-4 | many | TRBD2
TGTGCCAGCAAAAGACTAGCGGAGACAGATACGCAGTATTTT | CASKRLAETDTQYF | TRBJ2-3 | TRBV6-2/TRBV6-3 | NA | TRBD2
TGTGCCAGCAGCTTAGGGGCAGCCTCCCAAGAGACCCAGTACTTC | CASSLGAASQETQYF | TRBJ2-5 | TRBV12-3/TRBV12-4 | few | NA